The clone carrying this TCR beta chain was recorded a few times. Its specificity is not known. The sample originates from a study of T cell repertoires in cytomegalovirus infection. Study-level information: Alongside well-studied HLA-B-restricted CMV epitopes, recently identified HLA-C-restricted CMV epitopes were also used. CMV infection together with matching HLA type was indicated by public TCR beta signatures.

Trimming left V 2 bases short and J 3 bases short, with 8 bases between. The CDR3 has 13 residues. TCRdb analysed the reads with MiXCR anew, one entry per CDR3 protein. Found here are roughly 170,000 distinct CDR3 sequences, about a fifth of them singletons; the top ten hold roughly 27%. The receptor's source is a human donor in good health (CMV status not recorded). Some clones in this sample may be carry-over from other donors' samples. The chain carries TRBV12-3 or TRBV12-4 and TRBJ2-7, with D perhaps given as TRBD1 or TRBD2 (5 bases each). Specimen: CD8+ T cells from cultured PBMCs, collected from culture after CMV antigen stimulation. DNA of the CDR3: TGTGCCAGCAGTTTAAGTGGGGGCTACGAGCAGTACTTC. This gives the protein CASSLSGGYEQYF.